The 4 T cell receptor beta chains listed next were all sequenced from one sample in a study of T cells in Graves' hyperthyroidism and ophthalmopathy. Amplification of TCR beta CDR3 regions used RNA as the template. The HTBI set primed first-round TCR CDR3 RT-PCR. TCRdb re-analysed the multiplex PCR reads in MiXCR, keeping a single row per CDR3 protein. In the table there are over 700,000 distinct CDR3 sequences, 15% to 20% of which are singletons. Sequencing used blood. All receptors derive from a woman aged 45-60 years with Graves' hyperthyroidism that later progressed to Graves' ophthalmopathy.

This chain uses TRBV29-1 with TRBJ2-3, with a tentative D call TRBD1 (6 bases). With 1 base removed from V and 2 bases from J, the gap between germline ends came to 13 bases. CDR3 length: 15 residues. CDR1 is SQVTM, CDR2 ANQGSEA, per germline. CDR3: CSVEGPQGPTDTQYF. The CDR3 DNA reads as TGCAGCGTTGAAGGCCCCCAGGGGCCCACAGATACGCAGTATTTT.

Concerning this clonotype: Germline is not matched at one junction end, which may reflect a read error. The V and J genes are TRBV7-9 and TRBJ1-6; a weak D match, TRBD1 (6 bases). Germline lookup yields CDR1 SEHNR and CDR2 FQNEAQ (reference sequence). The CDR3 length is 15 residues. The CDR3 nucleotides are TGTACCAGCAGCCCGTCAACAGGGATTGATTCACCCCTCCACTTT. Protein: CTSSPSTGIDSPLHF.

There are a few counts of this clonotype. V usage is TRBV14 and J usage is TRBJ1-1; D gene ambiguous. This CDR3 contains 14 residues. Trimming took 0 bases from V and 8 from J, leaving 13 bases between them. Germline-derived CDR1 and CDR2 are SGHDN and FVKESK. CDR3 coding DNA: TGTGCCAGCAGCCAAGATCCCGGAGGTCCCGAAGCTTTCTTT. This gives the protein CASSQDPGGPEAFF.

This clonotype was seen many times. The J gene is TRBJ1-1, the V gene TRBV15; D gene ambiguous. CDR3 length: 14 residues. Germline V gene data show CDR1 as LNHNV and CDR2 as YYDKDF (reference sequence). The V end was cut by 3 bases, the J end by 1 base, with 9 bases between. CDR3 region: CATSRFRENTEAFF. CDR3 DNA: TGTGCCACCAGCAGGTTCAGAGAGAACACTGAAGCTTTCTTT.